A single sample is the source of the 29 T cell receptor beta chains below, sequenced in a study. From the 5' RACE reads, TCRdb called clonotypes with MiXCR, one entry per CDR3 protein. The sample has about 57,000 distinct CDR3 sequences; 28% are singletons. The source material was tumor-infiltrating memory CD4+ T cells sorted from the breast tumor. Subset: memory CD4+ T cells, CD4+CD45RO+CD25-. The receptors derive from a female donor with breast cancer.

V is TRBV20-1 and J is TRBJ2-7; 7 positions match TRBD2. CDR1 and CDR2 (germline): DFQATT, SNEGSKA (reference sequence). V lost 3 bases, J lost 0 bases, and 2 bases stayed unmatched. This CDR3 is 13 amino acids long. The DNA of the CDR3 is TGCAGTGCTAGTGGCGGGAGCTCCTACGAGCAGTACTTC. This codes for CSASGGSSYEQYF.

This clonotype was detected ten times or more. The chain links TRBV7-9 to TRBJ2-5; 7 nucleotides match TRBD1. In germline, CDR1 is SEHNR, CDR2 FQNEAQ (reference sequence). CDR3 length: 13 residues. The V segment lost 5 bases and the J segment 0 bases; nucleotides outside the gene matches: 0. The CDR3 nucleotides are TGTGCCAGCAGCGGGACAGACCAAGAGACCCAGTACTTC. It encodes CASSGTDQETQYF.

This clonotype was recorded a few times. V is TRBV29-1 and J is TRBJ2-3; D unresolved. V was pared by 0 bases and J by 0 bases, with 10 bases between. This CDR3 contains 15 residues. CDR1 is SQVTM and CDR2 is ANQGSEA in the germline V gene. CDR3 nucleotides: TGCAGCGTTGAAGATGTATTGGATAGCACAGATACGCAGTATTTT. It translates to CSVEDVLDSTDTQYF.

This chain links TRBV5-1 with TRBJ2-3, with TRBD2 as a possible D gene (5 bases). The ends were cut back, 1 base at V and 6 bases at J, with 15 bases in the middle. CDR1 and CDR2 (germline): SGHRS, YFSETQ. This CDR3 region has 15 residues. CDR3 residues: CASSLSPSPGDTQYF. For the CDR3, the DNA is TGCGCCAGCAGCTTGTCACCCTCACCGGGGGATACGCAGTATTTT.

Note on this clonotype: This could be a read error, since a much larger clone is one nucleotide away. The V and J genes are TRBV5-1 and TRBJ2-7; 7 bases are a match to TRBD1. This CDR3 has 14 residues. V trimming: 2 bases; J trimming: 2 bases; junction bases outside the gene matches: 4. Germline V gene lookup returns CDR1 SGHRS and CDR2 YFSETQ. The DNA for the CDR3 is TGCGCCAGCAGCTTCGACAGGGCCGCCTACGAGCAGTACTTC. Its protein product is CASSFDRAAYEQYF.

Comments on this clonotype: Lacking the conserved final phenylalanine or tryptophan, this CDR3 likely reflects a read error. The CDR3 sequence is CASRDLGRRVFGNTIYV. CDR3 nucleotide sequence: TGTGCCAGCAGAGACCTGGGACGGAGGGTTTTTGGAAACACCATATATGTT. This rearrangement joins TRBV7-9 to TRBJ1-3, with D tentatively TRBD1 (5 bases). The CDR3 is 17 amino acids. V dropped 6 bases and J dropped 3 bases, with 21 bases sitting between them. Germline V gene sequence: CDR1 SEHNR, CDR2 FQNEAQ (reference sequence).

Of note for this clonotype: Because it lacks the conserved phenylalanine or tryptophan at the end, this CDR3 is likely a read error. V and J are TRBV20-1 and TRBJ2-5; D gene unclear. Trimming cost V 3 bases and J 0 bases, with 5 bases left between them. Germline CDR1 DFQATT, CDR2 SNEGSKA (reference sequence). CDR3 length: 12 amino acids. In DNA form, the CDR3 reads TGCAGTGCTAGGAGCTACCAAGAGACCCAGTACTGC. The encoded protein is CSARSYQETQYC.

CDR3 amino acids: CASRAGQAGAEAFF. The CDR3 DNA follows: TGTGCCAGCAGGGCTGGACAGGCCGGGGCTGAAGCTTTCTTT. The rearrangement joins TRBV28 to TRBJ1-1, with 7 positions matching TRBD1. Trimming took 6 bases from V and 6 from J; bases not matched to a gene: 10. Germline-derived CDR1 and CDR2 are MDHEN and SYDVKM. The CDR3 has 14 amino acids.

This rearrangement joins TRBV5-1 to TRBJ2-2; TRBD2 might be the D (5 bases). The CDR3 covers 15 residues. V was clipped by 2 bases and J by 11 bases, with 19 bases between them. In germline, CDR1 is SGHRS, CDR2 YFSETQ. The CDR3 region is CASSLRADPEGELFF. CDR3 sequence (DNA): TGCGCCAGCAGCTTAAGGGCGGACCCCGAGGGAGAGCTGTTTTTT.

The chain couples TRBV28 to TRBJ2-3; 8 bases are a match to TRBD2. V dropped 6 bases and J dropped 1; count of bases not matched to a gene: 12. The CDR3 sequence is 17 residues long. The germline V gene has CDR1 MDHEN and CDR2 SYDVKM. The CDR3 DNA reads as TGTGCCAGCAGGCTATTGGGAGCGGGAGAGGGCACAGATACGCAGTATTTT. This encodes CASRLLGAGEGTDTQYF.

V is TRBV5-1 and J is TRBJ2-5; TRBD1 aligns across 9 bases. Germline-derived CDR1 and CDR2 are SGHRS and YFSETQ. Germline trimming cut 4 bases from V and 5 bases from J; bases unmatched to any gene: 9. The CDR3 length is 15 residues. The CDR3 loop reads CASSVGQGAGETQYF. The CDR3 DNA reads TGCGCCAGCAGCGTGGGACAGGGCGCAGGGGAGACCCAGTACTTC.

The chain couples TRBV6-5 to TRBJ2-7; tentative D call: TRBD1 (6 bases). Per germline, CDR1 MNHEY and CDR2 SVGAGI. Trimming removed 6 bases at V and 6 bases at J, with 15 bases between. This CDR3 comprises 13 residues. This CDR3 reads CASRSGHHGEQYF. The DNA for the CDR3 is TGTGCCAGCAGGTCGGGACATCATGGCGAGCAGTACTTC.

This clonotype was counted ten times or more. The chain recombines TRBV5-1 with TRBJ1-2; D is perhaps TRBD1 (6 bases). The CDR3 length is 13 residues. Looked up from germline, CDR1 is SGHRS and CDR2 is YFSETQ. With 4 bases removed from V and 4 bases from J, the gap between germline ends came to 11 bases. The CDR3 DNA reads as TGCGCCAGCAGCGAACAGGGAATCTATGGCTACACCTTC. Amino acid sequence: CASSEQGIYGYTF.

A word on this clonotype: A much larger clone lies one base from this, so it may be a read error. The chain uses TRBV20-1 and TRBJ1-1, with D unresolved. The germline CDR1 and CDR2 sequences are DFQATT and SNEGSKA (reference sequence). The V gene lost 6 bases and the J gene lost 11 bases, with 16 bases spanning the gap. The CDR3 runs to 11 residues. Here the CDR3 reads CSADGRRVAFF. CDR3 DNA: TGCAGTGCAGATGGACGGAGGGTGGCTTTCTTT.

This clonotype showed up just a few times. The chain has TRBV7-9 and TRBJ2-7; 8 nucleotides line up with TRBD1. Germline CDR1 SEHNR, CDR2 FQNEAQ (reference sequence). V shed 6 bases, J shed 6 bases, and the junction held 7 bases outside the gene matches. This CDR3 region has 13 residues. CDR3 coding DNA: TGTGCCAGCAGACCCGGACAGGGTGGCGAGCAGTACTTC. This translates into CASRPGQGGEQYF.

This chain joins TRBV4-1 and TRBJ1-2, with D perhaps TRBD1 (5 bases). CDR1 MGHRA and CDR2 YSYEKL come from the germline V gene. Trimming cost V 0 bases and J 4 bases, with 18 bases left between them. The CDR3 is made up of 17 amino acids. CDR3 protein: CASSQDRVWGELYGYTF. The CDR3 DNA reads as TGCGCCAGCAGCCAAGATCGGGTTTGGGGGGAGCTCTATGGCTACACCTTC.

This clonotype has just a few counts. The V gene is TRBV5-6, the J gene TRBJ2-1; TRBD2 matches 11 bases. Looked up from germline, CDR1 is SGHDT and CDR2 is YYEEEE. This CDR3 is built from 16 residues. Trimming cost V 5 bases and J 4 bases; bases outside gene matches: 8. The CDR3 nucleotides are TGTGCCAGCAGGCCCCCCGGGACTAGCGGTTACAATGAGCAGTTCTTC. The encoded protein is CASRPPGTSGYNEQFF. The full variable domain, completed using reference TRBV5-6 and TRBJ2-1, is DAGVTQSPTHLIKTRGQQVTLRCSPKSGHDTVSWYQQALGQGPQFIFQYYEEEERQRGNFPDRFSGHQFPNYSSELNVNALLLGDSALYLCASRPPGTSGYNEQFFGPGTRLTVL.

The J gene is TRBJ2-2, the V gene TRBV7-9; the D is unclear. Germline V gene data show CDR1 as SEHNR and CDR2 as FQNEAQ (reference sequence). V dropped 7 bases and J dropped 7 bases, with 19 bases sitting between them. The CDR3 extends over 15 amino acids. CDR3 sequence (DNA): TGTGCCAGCACCCCCCTGACCGCTCTAGGCGGGGAGCTGTTTTTT. Residues: CASTPLTALGGELFF.

The chain links TRBV12-3 or TRBV12-4 to TRBJ1-4, with no clear D. The CDR3 is made up of 13 amino acids. Deletions cut 8 bases from V and 7 bases from J, with 14 bases between. CDR3: CASGRTGPEKLFF. In DNA, the CDR3 is TGTGCCAGCGGACGCACCGGGCCTGAAAAACTGTTTTTT.

At least ten counts were recorded for this clonotype. V usage is TRBV7-9 and J usage is TRBJ2-1; maybe TRBD2 (5 bases). The CDR3 extends over 13 amino acids. V was clipped by 4 bases and J by 5 bases, with 9 bases between them. The germline V gene has CDR1 SEHNR and CDR2 FQNEAQ (reference sequence). CDR3 loop: CASSWSRDNEQFF. In DNA form, the CDR3 reads TGTGCCAGCAGCTGGTCGCGGGACAATGAGCAGTTCTTC.

This sequence joins TRBV27 and TRBJ1-5; TRBD1 might be the D (6 bases). CDR1 and CDR2 (germline): MNHEY, SMNVEV (reference sequence). CDR3 length equals 15 residues. The ends were cut back, 0 bases at V and 7 bases at J, with 13 bases in the middle. CDR3 nucleotides: TGTGCCAGCAGTTTATCGTGGCGGGGGGGCCAGCCCCAGCATTTT. Translation: CASSLSWRGGQPQHF.

This clonotype turned up a few times. This chain uses TRBV4-3 with TRBJ1-3; 9 positions match TRBD1. Per germline, CDR1 LGHNA and CDR2 YSLEER. V lost 0 bases, J lost 0 bases, and 15 bases stayed unmatched. This CDR3 is 21 amino acids long. The CDR3 sequence is CASSQEVVGQGLVSSGNTIYF. CDR3 nucleotides: TGCGCCAGCAGCCAAGAAGTGGTCGGACAGGGGCTTGTGTCCTCTGGAAACACCATATATTTT.

The J gene is TRBJ2-1, the V gene TRBV5-4; the D is unclear. The CDR3 has 13 residues. Germline CDR1 and CDR2: SGHNT and YYREEE (reference sequence). The V end was cut by 4 bases, the J end by 6 bases, with 11 bases between. The CDR3 DNA is TGTGCCAGCAGCACCAGTCCTAGCAATGAGCAGTTCTTC. Translated: CASSTSPSNEQFF.

This clonotype was detected a few times. The V gene is TRBV5-1, the J gene TRBJ2-1; D is ambiguous. V was shortened by 4 bases and J by 5 bases, with 13 bases between the two germline ends. CDR3 size: 14 residues. Looked up from germline, CDR1 is SGHRS and CDR2 is YFSETQ. This CDR3 is CASSDVGSDNEQFF. The CDR3 DNA reads TGCGCCAGCAGCGACGTGGGGTCCGACAATGAGCAGTTCTTC. Filled out from reference TRBV5-1 and TRBJ2-1, the complete variable domain reads KAGVTQTPRYLIKTRGQQVTLSCSPISGHRSVSWYQQTPGQGLQFLFEYFSETQRNKGNFPGRFSGRQFSNSRSEMNVSTLELGDSALYLCASSDVGSDNEQFFGPGTRLTVL.

The rearrangement uses TRBV12-3 or TRBV12-4 and TRBJ2-7, with 8 nucleotides matching TRBD1. The junction had 8 bases not matched to a gene; V was cut back by 1 base and J by 3 bases. This CDR3 comprises 16 residues. CDR3 DNA sequence: TGTGCCAGCAGTTTAGGGGACAGGTTAGGCGACTACGAGCAGTACTTC. Encoded protein: CASSLGDRLGDYEQYF.

This clonotype appeared once. This chain links TRBV4-2 with TRBJ1-5; D remains unclear. Germline V gene sequence: CDR1 LGHNA, CDR2 YNFKEQ. The CDR3 totals 13 residues. The ends were cut back, 5 bases at V and 2 bases at J, with 7 bases in the middle. The CDR3: CASSSSGNQPQHF. CDR3 in DNA: TGTGCCAGCAGCTCAAGTGGCAATCAGCCCCAGCATTTT.

Regarding this clonotype: A junction boundary mismatches the germline segment, possibly from a read error. This sequence joins TRBV20-1 and TRBJ1-5; 9 bases fit TRBD1. CDR3 length: 16 residues. Germline V gives CDR1 DFQATT, CDR2 SNEGSKA (reference sequence). DNA of the CDR3: TGCAGTGCCAGAGATCCGGGACAGGGAACTTTAAGGCCCCAGCATTTT. Its protein is CSARDPGQGTLRPQHF.

V gene TRBV7-9 combines with J gene TRBJ2-1; TRBD1 matches at 9 bases. V was pared by 3 bases and J by 5 bases, with 5 bases of the junction left unmatched. There are 15 residues in the CDR3. Germline V CDR1 and CDR2: SEHNR, FQNEAQ (reference sequence). CDR3 nucleotides: TGTGCCAGCAGCTTGTCCGGGACAGGGAACAATGAGCAGTTCTTC. This encodes CASSLSGTGNNEQFF.

This clonotype occurred once. This sequence joins TRBV27 and TRBJ1-2; D gene unclear. The V end was cut by 6 bases, the J end by 4 bases, with 18 bases between. CDR1 and CDR2 (germline): MNHEY, SMNVEV (reference sequence). CDR3 length: 15 amino acids. In DNA form, the CDR3 reads TGTGCCAGCAGCCTAAAAGGGATGGAGTCCTATGGCTACACCTTC. Protein sequence: CASSLKGMESYGYTF.